This T cell receptor beta chain was retrieved from a study of blood T cell repertoires in COVID-19. For the study at large: The cDNA or gDNA used as material had been derived from T cells, B-cell-depleted T cells, or PBMCs.

Original analysis: Amplification of reference gene primers provided the estimated nucleated cell counts. Method: immunoSEQ multiplex PCR; TCRdb's copy keeps in-frame clones and lacks some. V and J calls and clone size come straight from that table; D and trimming were deduced from the DNA. The sample carries a few hundred thousand clones, approximately 86% recorded once. Trimming left V 10 bases short and J 2 bases short, with 15 bases between. Germline CDR1 MDHEN, CDR2 SYDVKM. This CDR3 is 14 amino acids long. The sample comprised PBMCs or T cells enriched from blood (not recorded which). The source is a young man with acute COVID-19. The rearrangement uses TRBV28 and TRBJ1-5, with a tentative D call TRBD1 (6 bases). CDR3 sequence: CAIGGGGGNQPQHF. CDR3 nucleotide sequence: TGTGCCATTGGGGGAGGGGGTGGCAATCAGCCCCAGCATTTT. Full variable domain (missing parts from reference TRBV28 and TRBJ1-5): DVKVTQSSRYLVKRTGEKVFLECVQDMDHENMFWYRQDPGLGLRLIYFSYDVKMKEKGDIPEGYSVSREKKERFSLILESASTNQTSMYLCAIGGGGGNQPQHFGDGTRLSIL.